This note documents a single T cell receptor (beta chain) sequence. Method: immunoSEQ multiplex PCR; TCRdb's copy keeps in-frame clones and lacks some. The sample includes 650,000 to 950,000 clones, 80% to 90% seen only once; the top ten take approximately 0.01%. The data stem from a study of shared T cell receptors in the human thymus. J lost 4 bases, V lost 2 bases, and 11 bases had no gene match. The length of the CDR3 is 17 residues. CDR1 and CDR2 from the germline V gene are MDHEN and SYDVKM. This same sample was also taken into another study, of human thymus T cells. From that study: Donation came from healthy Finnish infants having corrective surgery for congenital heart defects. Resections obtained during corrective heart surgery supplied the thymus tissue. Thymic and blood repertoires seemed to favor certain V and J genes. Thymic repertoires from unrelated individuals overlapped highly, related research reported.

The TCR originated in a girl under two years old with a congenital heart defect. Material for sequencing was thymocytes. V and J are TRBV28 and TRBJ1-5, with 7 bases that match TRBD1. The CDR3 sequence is CASSLLTGTERNQPQHF. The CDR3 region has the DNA TGTGCCAGCAGTTTACTAACCGGGACAGAAAGAAATCAGCCCCAGCATTTT.